These 19 T cell receptor beta chains came from one sample sequenced in a study of cytomegalovirus exposure and HLA in healthy donors. Method: immunoSEQ multiplex PCR; TCRdb's copy keeps in-frame clones and lacks some. The table has about 120,000 clones, 75% to 90% seen once. Sequencing used PBMCs. The receptor source for this set is a woman between 18 and 30 years old in good health and CMV-seronegative.

The V call is TRBV11-3, the J call TRBJ2-7; D is possibly TRBD2 (6 bases). The CDR3 loop spans 14 amino acids. V was trimmed by 3 bases and J by 5 bases, leaving 14 bases between them. CDR1 and CDR2 from the germline V gene are SGHNT and YENEEA. Written as DNA, the CDR3 is TGTGCCAGCAGCTTGGGGGGTTGGTCGGACGAGCAGTACTTC. This gives the protein CASSLGGWSDEQYF.

This clone came up a few times. The J gene is TRBJ1-2, the V gene TRBV5-6; 7 bases fit TRBD1. Germline lookup yields CDR1 SGHDT and CDR2 YYEEEE. CDR3 length equals 14 residues. V was clipped by 1 base and J by 6 bases; unmatched bases: 6. As DNA, the CDR3 is TGTGCCAGCAGCTTGCCAACAGGGGTAGATGGCTACACCTTC. It translates to CASSLPTGVDGYTF.

V is TRBV7-9 and J is TRBJ1-5; D perhaps matches TRBD1 (5 bases). The germline CDR1 and CDR2 sequences are SEHNR and FQNEAQ (reference sequence). The CDR3 spans 14 residues. V lost 5 bases, J lost 1 base, and 9 bases lay in between. The CDR3, as DNA: TGTGCCAGCAGCATCGGGGGGAGCAATCAGCCCCAGCATTTT. It translates to CASSIGGSNQPQHF. The full variable domain, in which reference TRBV7-9 and TRBJ1-5 provide the parts outside the CDR3, is DTGVSQNPRHKITKRGQNVTFRCDPISEHNRLYWYRQTLGQGPEFLTYFQNEAQLEKSRLLSDRFSAERPKGSFSTLEIQRTEQGDSAMYLCASSIGGSNQPQHFGDGTRLSIL.

This chain joins TRBV19 and TRBJ2-7; D remains ambiguous. Germline assignment: CDR1 LNHDA and CDR2 SQIVND (reference sequence). The CDR3 totals 13 residues. V was shortened by 0 bases and J by 2 bases, with 5 bases between the two germline ends. As DNA, the CDR3 is TGTGCCAGTAGTATAGAACCGGCCTACGAGCAGTACTTC. Encoded protein: CASSIEPAYEQYF.

This sequence joins TRBV11-2 and TRBJ2-3; D is unresolved. The CDR3 is made up of 14 amino acids. Trimming removed 4 bases from V and 2 bases from J, with 10 bases in between. CDR1 SGHAT and CDR2 FQNNGV come from the germline V gene. The DNA for the CDR3 is TGTGCCAGCAGCTCTATCTCTAACACAGATACGCAGTATTTT. Translated: CASSSISNTDTQYF. The full variable domain, with the rest looked up from reference TRBV11-2 and TRBJ2-3, is EAGVAQSPRYKIIEKRQSVAFWCNPISGHATLYWYQQILGQGPKLLIQFQNNGVVDDSQLPKDRFSAERLKGVDSTLKIQPAKLEDSAVYLCASSSISNTDTQYFGPGTRLTVL.

This clone has just one count. This chain uses TRBV7-2 with TRBJ2-7, with TRBD2 matching 7 bases. Germline assignment: CDR1 SGHTA and CDR2 FQGNSA. The CDR3 consists of 14 residues. V gave up 6 bases and J gave up 0 bases; unmatched junction bases: 5. The CDR3, as DNA: TGTGCCAGCAGGCCAGCTAGCGGCTCCTACGAGCAGTACTTC. Amino acid sequence: CASRPASGSYEQYF.

The rearrangement uses TRBV5-3 and TRBJ2-5; 7 bases fit TRBD1. TRBV5-3 is filed as an ORF, its function uncertain. V dropped 4 bases and J dropped 3; count of bases not matched to a gene: 3. CDR3 size: 13 residues. In DNA form, the CDR3 reads TGTGCCAGAAGCAGGGACAGTGAAGAGACCCAGTACTTC. Its protein product is CARSRDSEETQYF.

This clone has just a few counts. The rearrangement links TRBV11-2 to TRBJ2-1; a possible D gene is TRBD2 (6 bases). Germline V gene sequence: CDR1 SGHAT, CDR2 FQNNGV. Trimming removed 2 bases from V and 0 bases from J, with 8 bases in between. The CDR3 has 15 amino acids. In DNA, the CDR3 is TGTGCCAGCAGCTTATACGGGAGCTCCTACAATGAGCAGTTCTTC. Its protein product is CASSLYGSSYNEQFF.

V usage is TRBV25-1 and J usage is TRBJ2-2, with 13 bases aligning to TRBD2. CDR1 and CDR2 (germline): MGHDK, SYGVNS. The CDR3 totals 18 residues. J gave up 4 bases and V 1 base, and 6 bases lay outside the gene matches. The CDR3, as DNA: TGTGCCAGCAGTGAATGGGGGACTAGCGGGATGAGCACCGGGGAGCTGTTTTTT. Amino acid sequence: CASSEWGTSGMSTGELFF. Full variable domain (outside the CDR3, taken from reference TRBV25-1 and TRBJ2-2): EADIYQTPRYLVIGTGKKITLECSQTMGHDKMYWYQQDPGMELHLIHYSYGVNSTEKGDLSSESTVSRIRTEHFPLTLESARPSHTSQYLCASSEWGTSGMSTGELFFGEGSRLTVL.

The chain joins TRBV5-6 to TRBJ2-1, with 11 positions matching TRBD2. Losses at the gene ends were 5 bases for V and 6 bases for J; bases not matched to a gene: 1. The CDR3 runs 13 residues. CDR1 is SGHDT and CDR2 is YYEEEE in the germline V gene. In DNA, the CDR3 is TGTGCCAGCAGACTAGCGGGAGCCAATGAGCAGTTCTTC. Protein sequence: CASRLAGANEQFF.

The J gene is TRBJ1-1, the V gene TRBV9; TRBD1 is a possible D gene (6 bases). Germline CDR1 is SGDLS and CDR2 is YYNGEE. CDR3 length: 14 amino acids. Trimming shortened V by 0 bases and J by 5 bases, and 11 bases separated the two germline ends. CDR3 loop: CASSVAGVGTEAFF. DNA for the CDR3: TGTGCCAGCAGCGTAGCAGGGGTCGGGACTGAAGCTTTCTTT.

This chain links TRBV28 with TRBJ1-1, with 12 bases fitting TRBD1. The CDR3 is made up of 16 amino acids. CDR1 is MDHEN and CDR2 is SYDVKM in the germline V gene. Losses at the gene ends were 4 bases for V and 5 bases for J; bases not matched to a gene: 8. CDR3 coding DNA: TGTGCCAGCAGTTCCCCCGGGACAGGGGGCGGTACTGAAGCTTTCTTT. Translation: CASSSPGTGGGTEAFF.

This clone was seen a single time. The V and J genes are TRBV11-3 and TRBJ1-4; D perhaps matches TRBD1 (6 bases). V lost 5 bases and J 11 bases, leaving 27 bases between the germline ends. Germline lookup yields CDR1 SGHNT and CDR2 YENEEA. This CDR3 spans 17 amino acids. The CDR3 DNA follows: TGTGCCAGCAGCCCACCCCCGGGGGGCTTGGGAACCTGGAAACTGTTTTTT. Its translation is CASSPPPGGLGTWKLFF. The full variable domain, with the rest looked up from reference TRBV11-3 and TRBJ1-4, is EAGVVQSPRYKIIEKKQPVAFWCNPISGHNTLYWYLQNLGQGPELLIRYENEEAVDDSQLPKDRFSAERLKGVDSTLKIQPAELGDSAVYLCASSPPPGGLGTWKLFFGSGTQLSVL.

The chain carries TRBV4-2 and TRBJ2-7, with TRBD1 identical over 10 bases. There are 15 residues in the CDR3. Trimming removed 1 base from V and 4 bases from J; junction bases left unmatched: 4. Germline CDR1 is LGHNA and CDR2 is YNFKEQ. Written as DNA, the CDR3 is TGTGCCAGCAGCCAAGGGACAGGGGGATCATACGAGCAGTACTTC. Amino acid sequence: CASSQGTGGSYEQYF.

This clone has only one observation. The rearrangement joins TRBV2 to TRBJ1-2; 7 nucleotides align to TRBD1. The CDR3 is 11 residues long. The ends lost 4 bases at V and 14 bases at J; junction bases unmatched: 7. Germline CDR1 reads SNHLY; CDR2 reads FYNNEI. As DNA, the CDR3 is TGTGCCAGCAGTGGACAGGGAATCGGAACCTTC. Translation: CASSGQGIGTF.

This clone occurred a few times. In DNA, the CDR3 is TGCGCCAGCAGCCAAACTAGCGGACAAGAGACCCAGTACTTC. Translated, it gives CASSQTSGQETQYF. The chain carries TRBV4-1 and TRBJ2-5, with 8 bases fitting TRBD2. The CDR3 sequence is 14 residues long. The germline V gene has CDR1 MGHRA and CDR2 YSYEKL. The ends lost 2 bases at V and 2 bases at J; junction bases unmatched: 1.

V usage is TRBV19 and J usage is TRBJ1-1; D gene unclear. The ends were cut back, 2 bases at V and 0 bases at J, with 16 bases in the middle. CDR3 size: 17 residues. Germline CDR1 LNHDA, CDR2 SQIVND (reference sequence). The CDR3 loop reads CASSISMTGLMNTEAFF. In DNA form, the CDR3 reads TGTGCCAGTAGTATATCTATGACGGGGTTGATGAACACTGAAGCTTTCTTT.

V and J are TRBV21-1 and TRBJ1-2; TRBD1, the table's D call, lacks a check against the DNA. TRBV21-1 represents a pseudogene. This CDR3 has 13 amino acids. The CDR3 loop reads CATRQWPNYGYTF. DNA for the CDR3: TGTGCCACAAGACAGTGGCCCAACTATGGCTACACCTTC.

The chain is built from TRBV19 and TRBJ2-7, with D possibly matching TRBD1 (6 bases). Trimming shortened V by 5 bases and J by 2 bases, and 16 bases separated the two germline ends. Germline V lookup: CDR1 LNHDA, CDR2 SQIVND (reference sequence). The CDR3 is made up of 15 amino acids. Here the CDR3 DNA reads TGTGCCAGTAGTGTCCAATACAGGGAGCCCTACGAGCAGTACTTC. Its protein product is CASSVQYREPYEQYF.